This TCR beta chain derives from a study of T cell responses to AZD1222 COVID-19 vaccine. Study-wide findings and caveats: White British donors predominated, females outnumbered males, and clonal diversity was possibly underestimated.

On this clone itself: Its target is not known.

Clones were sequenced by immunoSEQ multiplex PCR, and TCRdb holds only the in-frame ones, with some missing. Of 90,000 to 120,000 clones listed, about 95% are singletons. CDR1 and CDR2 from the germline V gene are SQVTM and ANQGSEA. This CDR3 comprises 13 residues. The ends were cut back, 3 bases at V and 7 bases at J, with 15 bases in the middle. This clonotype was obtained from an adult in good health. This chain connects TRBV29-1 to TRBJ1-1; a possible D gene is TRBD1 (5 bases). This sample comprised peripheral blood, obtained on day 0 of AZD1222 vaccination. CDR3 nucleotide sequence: TGCAGCGTTGACGGCGACAGCGGATTTGAAGCTTTCTTT. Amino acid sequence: CSVDGDSGFEAFF.